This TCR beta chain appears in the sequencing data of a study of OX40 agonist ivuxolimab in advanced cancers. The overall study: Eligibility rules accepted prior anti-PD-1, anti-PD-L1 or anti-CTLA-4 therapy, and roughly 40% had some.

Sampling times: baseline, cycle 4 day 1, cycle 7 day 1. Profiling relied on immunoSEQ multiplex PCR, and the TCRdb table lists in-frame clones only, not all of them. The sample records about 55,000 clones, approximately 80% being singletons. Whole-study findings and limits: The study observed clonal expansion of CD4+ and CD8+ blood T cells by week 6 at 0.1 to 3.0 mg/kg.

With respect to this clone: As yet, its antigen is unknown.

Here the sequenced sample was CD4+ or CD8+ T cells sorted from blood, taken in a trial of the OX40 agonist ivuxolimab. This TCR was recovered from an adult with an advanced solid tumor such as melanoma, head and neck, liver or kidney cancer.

The chain's CDR3 is CASSPWRVGLAGPNPYNEQFF. The CDR3 bases are TGTGCCAGCAGCCCATGGAGGGTGGGACTAGCGGGACCCAACCCTTACAATGAGCAGTTCTTC. This rearrangement joins TRBV21-1 to TRBJ2-1; TRBD2, the table's D call, was not compared with the DNA. TRBV21-1 is termed a pseudogene. This CDR3 has 21 residues.